At least ten counts were recorded for the clone carrying this T cell receptor (beta chain). The sample comes from a study of Graves' ophthalmopathy and Graves' hyperthyroidism. With 3 bases removed from V and 6 bases from J, the gap between germline ends came to 14 bases. The CDR3 length is 14 residues. From germline, CDR1 is SGHNT and CDR2 YENEEA. Amplified TCR beta CDR3 regions were obtained using RNA transcripts as template. An opening RT-PCR round employed HTBI primers and preceded a second-round multiplex PCR. One entry per CDR3 protein results from TCRdb running MiXCR on the multiplex PCR reads. The sample holds approximately 210,000 distinct CDR3 sequences; 25% to 30% are singletons and the top ten take around 10%. The diagnostic workup employed clinical symptoms, serum thyroxine, TRAb, thyroid ultrasound and orbital computed tomography.

The receptor's source is a man aged 45-60 years with Graves' ophthalmopathy. J is TRBJ1-1 and V is TRBV11-3; the D gene is possibly TRBD1 (6 bases). Sequences were obtained from peripheral blood. This CDR3 is CASSFEGPGAEAFF. The CDR3 DNA sequence: TGTGCCAGCAGCTTTGAGGGTCCAGGGGCTGAAGCTTTCTTT.